This TCR beta chain was captured in a study of read filtering for tumor transcriptome and immune sequencing. With respect to this clonotype: A read error is possible here, since a much larger clone lies one base away. The conserved phenylalanine or tryptophan is not found at the CDR3 terminus, so this likely reflects a read error.

V gave up 1 base and J gave up 10 bases, with 8 bases separating them. The V gene's germline CDR1 is SGHRS and CDR2 YFSETQ. This CDR3 has 11 amino acids. This library used around 400 ng RNA and molecular barcoded adaptors spanning alpha/delta and beta/gamma chains. From the reads, TCRdb called clonotypes with MiXCR, one entry per CDR3 protein. The sample lists about 130,000 distinct CDR3 sequences; 13% were seen once. The V gene is TRBV5-1, the J gene TRBJ1-1; D not certain. Sequencing used a population of CD138-negative cells sorted from bone marrow. The source of this sequence is a donor aged 40 or over with multiple myeloma. The CDR3 region is CASSLSKVAFS. DNA for the CDR3: TGCGCCAGCAGCTTGAGTAAGGTAGCTTTCTCT.